The clone carrying this T cell receptor (beta chain) showed up just once. Its target is unknown. These data originate in a study of a mutant IDH1 vaccine in newly diagnosed glioma. Across the whole study: Vaccinations were initiated 4-6 weeks following radiotherapy alone, or were given together with temozolomide cycles. The timing of visit V12 was week 35, and that of visit V13 was week 47. Study-level results: Most patients, 93.3%, showed vaccine-induced immune responses.

Assay used: immunoSEQ multiplex PCR; TCRdb lists only in-frame clones, some missing. In the table there are 40,000 to 55,000 clones, more than 60% of which are singletons. Time point: week 35, safety follow-up. Topical imiquimod was applied with each vaccine dose, which held 300 ug of mutant IDH1 20-mer peptide. Vaccination of patients was performed eight times, in weeks 1, 3, 5, 7, 11, 15, 19 and 23. Trimming removed 2 bases at V and 0 bases at J, with 8 bases between. The CDR3 extends over 15 amino acids. From germline, CDR1 is SNHLY and CDR2 FYNNEI. The TCR was taken from a man aged 35 to 55 with glioma. The chain couples TRBV2 to TRBJ1-3, with D unclear. The material sequenced was PBMCs, taken from a glioma patient whose treatment included an IDH1 peptide vaccine. The CDR3 nucleotides are TGTGCCAGCAGTGAAAAGGGTTACTCTGGAAACACCATATATTTT. Translated: CASSEKGYSGNTIYF.